These 6 T cell receptor beta chains originate from one sample sequenced in a study of PD-L1 blockade in urothelial cancer (dated by TCRdb to between 2016 and 2019). Libraries were made using the immunoSEQ multiplex PCR assay. As stored in TCRdb, this immuneACCESS dataset retains in-frame rearrangements with V and J assigned. A fraction of the clones does not appear; measured against another copy, unresolved V genes explain less than half of the discrepancy, and the remainder lacks a known reason. The sample table lists just under 45,000 clones, 88% of them with a count of one. The ten most abundant clones make up 13% to 15% of the sample. This sample comprised PBMCs, obtained around atezolizumab (anti-PD-L1) treatment. These receptors all stem from a woman aged 60-70 years with urothelial cancer.

This chain links TRBV4-2 with TRBJ2-7; no clear D. V was cut by 1 base and J by 2 bases, with 6 bases left in between. This CDR3 spans 13 amino acids. Germline V lookup: CDR1 LGHNA, CDR2 YNFKEQ. This CDR3 reads CASSQVATYEQYF. The CDR3 DNA sequence: TGTGCCAGCAGCCAAGTTGCGACCTACGAGCAGTACTTC.

The chain links TRBV5-1 to TRBJ2-5; 7 positions match TRBD1. This CDR3 has 15 residues. CDR1 SGHRS and CDR2 YFSETQ come from the germline V gene. Germline trimming cut 6 bases from V and 5 bases from J; bases unmatched to any gene: 13. The CDR3 reads CASKGPTGIEETQYF. The CDR3 DNA is TGCGCCAGCAAGGGACCGACAGGGATCGAGGAGACCCAGTACTTC.

Relative to its sample, this clone is medium-sized (0.01 to 0.1%). The chain links TRBV7-9 to TRBJ1-4; D gene ambiguous. Germline assignment: CDR1 SEHNR and CDR2 FQNEAQ (reference sequence). Trimming pared 5 bases from V and 5 bases from J, leaving 12 bases between. The CDR3 extends over 14 amino acids. CDR3 nucleotides: TGTGCCAGCAGCAATCCGGGAGGAAATGAAAAACTGTTTTTT. It yields the protein CASSNPGGNEKLFF.

This clone has just a few counts. The CDR3 DNA reads as TGCGCCAGCAGCTATGGGGGGGCGAACACCGGGGAGCTGTTTTTT. Protein sequence: CASSYGGANTGELFF. The genes are TRBV5-1 and TRBJ2-2; 7 bases align to TRBD2. Germline lookup yields CDR1 SGHRS and CDR2 YFSETQ. This CDR3 has 15 residues. Losses at the gene ends were 3 bases for V and 0 bases for J; bases not matched to a gene: 2.

The CDR3: CASSVDSDTDTQYF. The CDR3, as DNA: TGTGCCAGCAGCGTAGACTCCGACACAGATACGCAGTATTTT. The rearrangement joins TRBV9 to TRBJ2-3, with unresolved D. Trimming pared 0 bases from V and 2 bases from J, leaving 7 bases between. There are 14 residues in the CDR3. Germline assignment: CDR1 SGDLS and CDR2 YYNGEE.

This chain joins TRBV10-3 and TRBJ2-3, with TRBD2 as a possible D gene (5 bases). The CDR3 runs 13 residues. Trimming removed 11 bases from V and 3 bases from J, with 15 bases in between. CDR1 is ENHRY, CDR2 SYGVKD, per germline. The CDR3 protein is CASANEGTDTQYF. CDR3 in DNA: TGTGCCTCAGCGAATGAGGGTACAGATACGCAGTATTTT.